The clone carrying this T cell receptor beta chain was counted between two and nine times. This sample was included in a study of blood T cell repertoires in COVID-19. The overall study: Spain, Italy and the United States supplied samples that represented acute and convalescent COVID-19. The analysed material was cDNA or gDNA that came from T cells, B-cell-depleted T cells, or PBMCs.

In the source study's methods: Estimation of nucleated cell counts relied on the amplification of reference gene primers. TCRdb's table, derived via immunoSEQ multiplex PCR, lists solely in-frame clones and lacks some. V and J calls and clone size are as listed in that table; D and trimming were resolved from the DNA. The table lists about 49,000 clones, 82% of them singletons. The germline CDR1 and CDR2 sequences are DFQATT and SNEGSKA (reference sequence). CDR3 length: 14 amino acids. V shed 3 bases, J shed 7 bases, and the junction held 7 bases outside the gene matches. The rearrangement joins TRBV20-1 to TRBJ2-7, with TRBD2 identical over 12 bases. The sequencing sample was made of peripheral blood. The source of this sequence is a woman aged 55-75 years with acute or convalescent COVID-19. CDR3 region: CSASQTSGGGEQYF. The CDR3 nucleotides read TGCAGTGCTAGTCAGACTAGCGGGGGAGGTGAGCAGTACTTC.